The TCR beta chain under discussion was sequenced for a study of shared clonotypes between healthy human individuals. Study-level findings and limits: Non-shared clonotypes showed lower generation probabilities than clonotypes common to all four donors. A handful of donors held approximately 4.6% of naive CD4 clonotypes in common.

The CDR3 covers 16 residues. The germline CDR1 and CDR2 sequences are SGHTA and FQGNSA. Losses at the gene ends were 5 bases for V and 1 base for J; bases not matched to a gene: 11. Assay execution proceeded at the deep level. TCRdb's table, derived via immunoSEQ multiplex PCR, lists solely in-frame clones and lacks some. The sample carries approximately 2.4 million clones, approximately 94% recorded once. Concerning this clone itself: Its target is not known.

The V call is TRBV7-2, the J call TRBJ2-7; 7 bases line up with TRBD2. This TCR was recovered from a man between 18 and 35 years old in good health. Sequenced material: naive CD4+ T cells sorted from blood. Subset denoted: CD45RA+ positively selected. CDR3: CASSPMGGTASYEQYF. CDR3 in DNA: TGTGCCAGCAGCCCCATGGGGGGGACTGCATCCTACGAGCAGTACTTC.